This T cell receptor (beta chain) was obtained from a study of identical twins. Each CDR3 protein is one row after TCRdb ran MiXCR on the 5' RACE reads. The table has roughly 250,000 distinct CDR3 sequences, around 15% seen once. This clonotype was observed a few times. Antigen specificity is unknown. Study outcomes and limitations: Insertions were fewer in abundant cord blood beta clonotypes, whereas memory repertoires showed none of this pattern. Where beta out-of-frame sequences were concerned, excess twin sharing was weaker.

The V gene's germline CDR1 is DFQATT and CDR2 SNEGSKA (reference sequence). The length of the CDR3 is 16 residues. Trimming shortened V by 6 bases and J by 5 bases, and 23 bases separated the two germline ends. The sequence derives from a woman between 18 and 30 years old in good health. Sequencing was performed on memory (CD45RO+) T cells sorted from blood. The chain combines TRBV20-1 with TRBJ2-1; D ambiguous. The CDR3 here is CSAQNIERSANNEQFF. CDR3 sequence (DNA): TGCAGTGCACAGAACATTGAGCGTTCCGCAAACAATGAGCAGTTCTTC.